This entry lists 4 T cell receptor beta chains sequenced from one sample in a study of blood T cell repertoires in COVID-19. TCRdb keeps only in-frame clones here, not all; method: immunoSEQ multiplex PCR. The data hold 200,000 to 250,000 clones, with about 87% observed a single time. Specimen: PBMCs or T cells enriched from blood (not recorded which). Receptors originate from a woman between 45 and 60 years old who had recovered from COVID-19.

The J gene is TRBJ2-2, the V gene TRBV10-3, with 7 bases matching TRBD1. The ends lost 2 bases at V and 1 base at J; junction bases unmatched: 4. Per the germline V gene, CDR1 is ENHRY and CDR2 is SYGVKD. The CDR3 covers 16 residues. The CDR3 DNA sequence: TGTGCCATCAGTGAGACGGGACAGCAGAACACCGGGGAGCTGTTTTTT. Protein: CAISETGQQNTGELFF.

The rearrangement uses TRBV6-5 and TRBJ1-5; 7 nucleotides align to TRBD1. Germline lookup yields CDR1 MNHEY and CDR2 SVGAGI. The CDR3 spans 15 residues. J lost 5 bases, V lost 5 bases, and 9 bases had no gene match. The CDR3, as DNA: TGTGCCAGCAGTAGGGGGGCAGGGGGTGATCAGCCCCAGCATTTT. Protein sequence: CASSRGAGGDQPQHF.

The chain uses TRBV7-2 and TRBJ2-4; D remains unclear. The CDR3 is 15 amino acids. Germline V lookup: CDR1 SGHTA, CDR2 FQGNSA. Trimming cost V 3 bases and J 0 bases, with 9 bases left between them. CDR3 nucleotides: TGTGCCAGCAGCTTCCAAACTCTAGCCAAAAACATTCAGTACTTC. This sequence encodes CASSFQTLAKNIQYF.

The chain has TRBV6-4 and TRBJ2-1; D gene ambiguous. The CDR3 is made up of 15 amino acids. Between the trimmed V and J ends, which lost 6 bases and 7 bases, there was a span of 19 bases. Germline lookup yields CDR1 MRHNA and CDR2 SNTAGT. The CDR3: CASSPRMAYFNEQFF. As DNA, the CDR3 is TGTGCCAGCAGCCCCAGAATGGCTTATTTTAATGAGCAGTTCTTC.